This T cell receptor beta chain is from a study of follicular helper T cells after annual influenza vaccination. Study-level points and caveats: ICOS+CD38+ cTfh clonality tracked population frequency, and its change tracked circulating plasmablast change.

Clones were sequenced by immunoSEQ multiplex PCR, and TCRdb holds only the in-frame ones, with some missing. The sample lists 9,500 or so clones, roughly 80% seen once, with 4.1% in the top ten. Trimming removed 4 bases from V and 0 bases from J, with 17 bases in between. The CDR3 sequence is 17 residues long. Germline V gives CDR1 LGHNA, CDR2 YSLEER. The time point was: 2015-2016 season, 7 days after influenza vaccination. Cells are cTfh (non-naive CD4+CXCR5+PD-1+), split by ICOS and CD38 into double-positive or double-negative. To note about this clone: Its cognate antigen is unknown.

This receptor was obtained from an adult who received the influenza vaccine. The chain uses TRBV4-3 and TRBJ2-3, with D perhaps assigned TRBD1 or TRBD2 (5 bases each). Sequenced material: CXCR5+ CD38- circulating T follicular helper cells from blood, taken 7 days after influenza vaccination. The sample's subset: circulating Tfh, non-naive CD4+CXCR5+PD-1+ (ICOS+CD38+ or ICOS-CD38-). In DNA, the CDR3 is TGCGCCAGCAGCCCTGCGACTTTGGGGGTTAGCACAGATACGCAGTATTTT. It encodes CASSPATLGVSTDTQYF.